A selection of T cell receptor beta chains follows, all from one sample in a study of blood T cell repertoires in COVID-19. TCRdb's table, derived via immunoSEQ multiplex PCR, lists solely in-frame clones and lacks some. The top ten clones hold 7.5% to 8.5% of a sample with about 160,000 clones, 60% to 85% of them seen once. Source material: peripheral blood. These receptor sequences come from a woman between 55 and 75 years old with COVID-19, enrolled during active disease. Each CDR3 is given with its conserved first and last residue. The D gene is left open where the match is weak. Expanded clones are given a class, and other clones once, few, many or no size at all.

clone size | J gene | D gene | V gene | CDR3 length | CDR3 protein | CDR3 DNA
NA | TRBJ2-1 | TRBD2 | TRBV18 | 21 | CASSPLGLAGGTARTYNEQFF | TGTGCCAGCTCACCGCTTGGACTAGCGGGAGGGACAGCACGTACCTACAATGAGCAGTTCTTC
NA | TRBJ1-1 | NA | TRBV5-6 | 15 | CASSARGWGDTEAFF | TGTGCCAGCAGCGCCCGGGGTTGGGGAGACACTGAAGCTTTCTTT
NA | TRBJ1-2 | NA | TRBV4-1 | 15 | CASSQDPGSYYGYTF | TGCGCCAGCAGCCAAGATCCGGGAAGCTACTATGGCTACACCTTC
many | TRBJ1-2 | NA | TRBV21-1 | 14 | CASSSPGQGNGYTF | TGTGCCAGCAGCAGCCCGGGACAGGGGAATGGCTACACCTTC
NA | TRBJ2-3 | TRBD2 | TRBV3-1/TRBV3-2 | 15 | CASSRAGGPTDTQYF | TGTGCCAGCAGCCGAGCGGGGGGGCCCACAGATACGCAGTATTTT
NA | TRBJ1-5 | TRBD1 | TRBV6-5 | 14 | CASSSGQLNQPQHF | TGTGCCAGCAGCTCGGGACAGCTCAATCAGCCCCAGCATTTT
NA | TRBJ1-4 | NA | TRBV5-1 | 15 | CASSLQGWGNEKLFF | TGCGCCAGCAGTCTCCAGGGGTGGGGGAATGAAAAACTGTTTTTT
NA | TRBJ1-1 | NA | TRBV19 | 12 | CASSELNTEAFF | TGTGCCAGTAGCGAGTTGAACACTGAAGCTTTCTTT
NA | TRBJ2-7 | TRBD2 | TRBV7-9 | 13 | CASSLAWGGEQYF | TGTGCCAGCAGCTTAGCGTGGGGGGGCGAGCAGTACTTC
many | TRBJ2-1 | TRBD2 | TRBV7-9 | 15 | CASSSLAGGPHEQFF | TGTGCCAGCAGCTCGCTAGCGGGGGGGCCCCATGAGCAGTTCTTC
once | TRBJ2-2 | NA | TRBV18 | 21 | CASSPPKGRGRLAENTGELFF | TGTGCCAGCTCACCGCCGAAGGGCAGGGGGCGACTAGCGGAGAACACCGGGGAGCTGTTTTTT
NA | TRBJ2-5 | NA | TRBV10-3 | 13 | CAISERQGETQYF | TGTGCCATCAGTGAGAGGCAGGGAGAGACCCAGTACTTC
few | TRBJ1-1 | TRBD1 | TRBV9 | 17 | CASSVGQGLIPNTEAFF | TGTGCCAGCAGCGTGGGACAGGGGTTAATCCCGAACACTGAAGCTTTCTTT
NA | TRBJ2-7 | TRBD2 | TRBV4-3 | 16 | CASSQDGGGTAYEQYF | TGCGCCAGCAGCCAAGATGGCGGGGGGACTGCCTACGAGCAGTACTTC
NA | TRBJ2-2 | NA | TRBV6-6 | 16 | CASSYSRQTNTGELFF | TGTGCCAGCAGTTACTCGAGGCAAACGAACACCGGGGAGCTGTTTTTT
NA | TRBJ1-3 | NA | TRBV28 | 14 | CASRSGELGNTIYF | TGTGCCAGCAGATCAGGGGAGTTAGGAAACACCATATATTTT
few | TRBJ1-2 | NA | TRBV5-6 | 14 | CASSLYQGKGGYTF | TGTGCCAGCAGCTTGTACCAGGGTAAGGGTGGCTACACCTTC
NA | TRBJ2-7 | NA | TRBV4-2 | 15 | CASSQAQRSGYEQYF | TGTGCCAGCAGCCAGGCCCAAAGAAGTGGCTACGAGCAGTACTTC
NA | TRBJ1-1 | TRBD1 | TRBV7-3 | 13 | CASSSSGGRGAFF | TGTGCCAGCAGCTCCTCAGGGGGCCGGGGAGCTTTCTTT
NA | TRBJ1-6 | NA | TRBV6-5 | 15 | CASSYSGQLNAPLHF | TGTGCCAGCAGTTACTCTGGACAGTTAAATGCACCCCTCCACTTT
NA | TRBJ2-4 | TRBD1 | TRBV29-1 | 12 | CSVAQGENIQYF | TGCAGCGTTGCCCAGGGGGAAAACATTCAGTACTTC
NA | TRBJ1-1 | NA | TRBV12-3/TRBV12-4 | 13 | CASSASGSTEAFF | TGTGCCAGCAGCGCTTCGGGATCGACTGAAGCTTTCTTT
NA | TRBJ2-7 | TRBD2 | TRBV5-4 | 20 | CASSKLRTSGLGSRNYEQYF | TGTGCCAGCAGCAAACTCCGGACTAGCGGGTTGGGCTCGCGGAACTACGAGCAGTACTTC
NA | TRBJ2-3 | NA | TRBV3-1/TRBV3-2 | 16 | CASSQALARSTDTQYF | TGTGCCAGCAGCCAAGCTCTAGCACGAAGCACAGATACGCAGTATTTT
NA | TRBJ1-1 | NA | TRBV10-3 | 14 | CAISEPAGAVEAFF | TGTGCCATCAGTGAGCCGGCGGGGGCTGTTGAAGCTTTCTTT
NA | TRBJ2-1 | TRBD2 | TRBV11-2 | 15 | CASSFTSGALDEQFF | TGTGCCAGCAGCTTTACTAGCGGAGCCCTTGATGAGCAGTTCTTC
NA | TRBJ2-5 | TRBD1 | TRBV5-8 | 15 | CASSLWTGGTETQYF | TGTGCCAGCAGCTTGTGGACAGGGGGGACAGAGACCCAGTACTTC
NA | TRBJ1-3 | NA | TRBV19 | 15 | CASSETGDSGNTIYF | TGTGCCAGTAGTGAAACAGGTGACTCTGGAAACACCATATATTTT
NA | TRBJ2-3 | TRBD1 | TRBV12-5 | 13 | CASGPGTADTQYF | TGTGCTAGTGGGCCCGGGACAGCAGATACGCAGTATTTT
NA | TRBJ2-3 | NA | TRBV5-4 | 14 | CASSFRLRTDTQYF | TGTGCCAGCAGCTTTCGATTGCGAACAGATACGCAGTATTTT
NA | TRBJ1-5 | NA | TRBV15 | 14 | CATSRITGDQPQHF | TGTGCCACCAGCAGAATTACAGGCGATCAGCCCCAGCATTTT
NA | TRBJ1-4 | NA | TRBV7-6 | 16 | CASSSLGLGVDEKLFF | TGTGCCAGCAGCTCCCTGGGCCTAGGGGTGGATGAAAAACTGTTTTTT
NA | TRBJ2-1 | NA | TRBV5-1 | 14 | CASSLQDSYNEQFF | TGCGCCAGCAGCTTACAAGACAGTTACAATGAGCAGTTCTTC
NA | TRBJ2-3 | TRBD2 | TRBV6-1 | 17 | CASSEVGLAGVSDTQYF | TGTGCCAGCAGTGAAGTTGGCTTAGCGGGAGTCTCAGATACGCAGTATTTT
NA | TRBJ1-4 | NA | TRBV5-1 | 14 | CASRSVEGREKLFF | TGCGCCAGCAGGTCGGTGGAGGGGCGTGAAAAACTGTTTTTT
NA | TRBJ2-7 | TRBD1 | TRBV18 | 15 | CASSPDGTGYHEQYF | TGTGCCAGCTCACCAGACGGGACAGGGTACCACGAGCAGTACTTC
NA | TRBJ2-1 | TRBD2 | TRBV7-3 | 15 | CASSLGSGTRNEQFF | TGTGCCAGCAGCTTAGGAAGTGGGACTAGGAATGAGCAGTTCTTC
NA | TRBJ2-5 | NA | TRBV5-1 | 15 | CASSLGQGVGETQYF | TGCGCCAGCAGCTTGGGTCAGGGCGTGGGTGAGACCCAGTACTTC
NA | TRBJ1-5 | TRBD1 | TRBV3-1/TRBV3-2 | 14 | CASSHTGDNQPQHF | TGTGCCAGCAGCCATACAGGGGACAATCAGCCCCAGCATTTT
NA | TRBJ2-3 | NA | TRBV27 | 13 | CASRGPGRGSQYF | TGTGCCAGCAGGGGGCCCGGGAGAGGATCGCAGTATTTT
NA | TRBJ2-1 | TRBD1 | TRBV7-8 | 15 | CASSRTGERYNEQFF | TGTGCCAGCAGCCGGACAGGGGAAAGATACAATGAGCAGTTCTTC
NA | TRBJ2-3 | TRBD1 | TRBV5-1 | 12 | CASSPLTGGQYF | TGCGCCAGCAGCCCTCTGACAGGGGGGCAGTATTTT
NA | TRBJ2-1 | NA | TRBV29-1 | 13 | CSVVLFSYNEQFF | TGCAGCGTTGTCTTGTTCTCCTACAATGAGCAGTTCTTC
once | TRBJ1-2 | NA | TRBV5-1 | 16 | CASSLSGRVATYGYTF | TGCGCCAGCAGCTTGAGTGGGAGGGTAGCGACCTATGGCTACACCTTC
NA | TRBJ1-1 | NA | TRBV28 | 12 | CASSFTVGEAFF | TGTGCCAGCAGCTTCACAGTCGGTGAAGCTTTCTTT
NA | TRBJ2-2 | TRBD2 | TRBV11-2 | 16 | CASSSFSGRNTGELFF | TGTGCCAGCAGCTCATTTAGCGGGAGGAACACCGGGGAGCTGTTTTTT
NA | TRBJ1-2 | TRBD1 | TRBV4-3 | 15 | CASSQSGQGIYGYTF | TGCGCCAGCAGCCAGTCCGGACAGGGGATTTATGGCTACACCTTC
NA | TRBJ1-2 | NA | TRBV5-1 | 15 | CASSLSSGGAQGYTF | TGCGCCAGCAGCTTGTCCTCGGGTGGGGCGCAGGGCTACACCTTC
once | TRBJ2-5 | NA | TRBV7-3 | 15 | CASSSSGLYWETQYF | TGTGCCAGCAGCTCCTCGGGACTTTATTGGGAGACCCAGTACTTC
NA | TRBJ1-6 | TRBD1 | TRBV15 | 15 | CATSSRRGHGSPLHF | TGTGCCACCAGCAGCCGTAGGGGGCATGGTTCACCCCTCCACTTT
NA | TRBJ2-7 | NA | TRBV9 | 13 | CASSVSQSYEQYF | TGTGCCAGCAGCGTCTCGCAGTCCTACGAGCAGTACTTC
once | TRBJ1-6 | TRBD1 | TRBV6-2/TRBV6-3 | 14 | CASSIDRGWSPLHF | TGTGCCAGCAGTATCGACAGGGGCTGGTCACCCCTCCACTTT
NA | TRBJ2-5 | TRBD1 | TRBV6-5 | 15 | CASTTFGQGGETQYF | TGTGCCAGCACCACATTCGGACAGGGTGGCGAGACCCAGTACTTC
NA | TRBJ2-5 | NA | TRBV2 | 13 | CASSEIRGETQYF | TGTGCCAGCAGTGAAATAAGAGGGGAGACCCAGTACTTC
NA | TRBJ2-5 | TRBD1 | TRBV11-2 | 14 | CASSRRQGVETQYF | TGTGCCAGCAGCCGTCGACAGGGCGTAGAGACCCAGTACTTC
few | TRBJ2-5 | TRBD2 | TRBV28 | 14 | CASSSGGAWKTQYF | TGTGCCAGCAGTTCCGGGGGGGCTTGGAAGACCCAGTACTTC
NA | TRBJ1-3 | TRBD1 | TRBV6-5 | 16 | CASSSGTGGPGNTIYF | TGTGCCAGCAGTTCCGGGACAGGGGGCCCTGGAAACACCATATATTTT
few | TRBJ1-3 | TRBD1 | TRBV24-1 | 13 | CATSDFGQDTIYF | TGTGCCACCAGTGATTTCGGACAGGACACCATATATTTT